This TCR beta chain was obtained from a study of T cell repertoires in cytomegalovirus infection. Study-wide results and caveats: HLA-C-restricted TCR beta clonotypes specific for CMV led the ex vivo response.

Each CDR3 protein is one row after TCRdb ran MiXCR on the reads. The sample gives about 740,000 distinct CDR3 sequences, under 40% of which show up once; more than 2.5% is in the top ten. Trimming pared 1 base from V and 11 bases from J, leaving 15 bases between. The length of the CDR3 is 14 residues. Germline V lookup: CDR1 LNHDA, CDR2 SQIVND (reference sequence). As to this clonotype: Antigen: not known. With a much larger clone just one base away, this may be a read error.

The sample consisted of PBMCs. The rearrangement joins TRBV19 to TRBJ1-5; D remains ambiguous. The receptor was derived from a human donor in good health (CMV status not recorded). Some clones in this sample may be carry-over from other donors' samples. DNA for the CDR3: TGTGCCAGTAGTATAGTGCAGATGGTATCAACCCAGCATTTT. This codes for CASSIVQMVSTQHF.